Sequencing of this T cell receptor beta chain was carried out in a study of immune characteristics of hereditary and idiopathic chronic pancreatitis. Context from the whole study: The study profiled local pancreatic immune cells and TCRbeta repertoires in hereditary and idiopathic chronic pancreatitis compared with control organ donor pancreases. TCRbeta sequencing included 5 control pancreases, under 10 pancreases with hereditary chronic pancreatitis and about six pancreases with idiopathic chronic pancreatitis. The gDNA-based approach was selected because minimal in vitro experimental manipulation of pancreas-infiltrating T cells was involved. Results the study describes overall, beyond this receptor: The study did not include chronic pancreatitis caused by alcohol use. Vbeta-Jbeta gene family usage, including TRBV10, TRBV19, TRBV23 and TRBV5, differed between hereditary and idiopathic chronic pancreatitis. Because patient tissue could only be obtained at the time of TPIAT, differences in disease duration may have influenced the immune findings. Significantly increased TCRbeta repertoire diversity and reduced clonality were observed in both chronic pancreatitis groups relative to controls. Numbers of productive TCR rearrangements correlated positively with disease severity scores among roughly 13 chronic pancreatitis patients.

The CDR3 holds 14 amino acids from the cysteine to the phenylalanine. The sequence is cut down to CDR3 DNA, 42 bases in frame from base 1. The germline V gene specifies SGHVS as CDR1 and FQNEAQ as CDR2. The V end loses 1 base and the J end loses 3 bases, and a stretch of 8 bases separates them. Library preparation was by the immunoSEQ multiplex PCR assay. From pancreatic genomic DNA, the TCRbeta CDR3 region and adjacent sequences were amplified and sequenced. In the original analysis: Repertoire diversity was measured as a mean normalized Shannon-Wiener index, alongside productive clonality and productive rearrangement counts. The nonparametric Mann-Whitney U test was used to compare repertoire metrics between the control and chronic pancreatitis groups. CDR3beta sequences with identical amino acid composition and length across subjects were defined as shared clonotypes. The immuneACCESS repertoire file appears here via TCRdb, limited to in-frame rearrangements. These files lack a portion of the clones; in checked studies, under half of the deficit traces to unresolved V genes, and the cause of the others is not known. V and J calls and clone size are as listed in that table; D and trimming were resolved from the DNA. Here the sample has approximately 9,800 clones; roughly 83% occur a single time. The ten biggest clones cover approximately 15% of the sample.

Chronic pancreatitis pancreas tissue came from patients undergoing total pancreatectomy with islet autotransplantation (TPIAT). None of the chronic pancreatitis patients included in the study had a known history of diabetes. For TCRbeta sequencing, genomic DNA was pulled straight from bulk pancreas tissue, skipping any T cell sorting. No particular cause of disease was identified in the patients with idiopathic chronic pancreatitis. At two US centers, pancreas tissues from patients and organ donors were collected on a consecutive basis. This clone has just one count. The antigen this receptor binds is unknown. No base qualities exist here, and no much larger clone lies one base off it.

Material: pancreas tissue with idiopathic chronic pancreatitis. The sample's cell subset or site, from its label and the paper: chronic pancreatitis without an identified cause. This sequence originates from a human donor with chronic pancreatitis. In this chain, TRBV7-8 is recombined with TRBJ2-3; the D segment could be TRBD2, given 5 matching bases. The base sequence is TGTGCCAGCAGCTTAGATCTAGCTACAGATACGCAGTATTTT. The translation is CASSLDLATDTQYF.